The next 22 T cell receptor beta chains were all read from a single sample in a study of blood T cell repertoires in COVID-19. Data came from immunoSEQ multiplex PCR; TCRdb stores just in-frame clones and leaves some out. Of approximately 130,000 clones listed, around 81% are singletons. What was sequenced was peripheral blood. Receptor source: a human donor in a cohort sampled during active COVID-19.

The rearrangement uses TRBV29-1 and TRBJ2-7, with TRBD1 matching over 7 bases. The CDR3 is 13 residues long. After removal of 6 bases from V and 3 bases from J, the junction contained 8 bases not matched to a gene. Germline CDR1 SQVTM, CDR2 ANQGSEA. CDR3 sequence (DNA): TGCAGCGTCGCCGGGACAGCGAGCTACGAGCAGTACTTC. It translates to CSVAGTASYEQYF.

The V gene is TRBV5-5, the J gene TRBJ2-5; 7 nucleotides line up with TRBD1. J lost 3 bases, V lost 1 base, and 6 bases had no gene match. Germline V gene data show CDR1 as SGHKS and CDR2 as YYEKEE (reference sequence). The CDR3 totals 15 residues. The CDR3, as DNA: TGTGCCAGCAGCTTGTCTACAGGGGTAGAAGAGACCCAGTACTTC. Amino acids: CASSLSTGVEETQYF.

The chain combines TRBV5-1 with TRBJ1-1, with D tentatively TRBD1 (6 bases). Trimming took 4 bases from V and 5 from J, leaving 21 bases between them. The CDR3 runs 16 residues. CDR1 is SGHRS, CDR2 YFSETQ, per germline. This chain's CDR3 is CASSGNREGARTEAFF. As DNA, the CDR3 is TGCGCCAGCAGCGGGAACAGGGAAGGGGCGAGAACTGAAGCTTTCTTT.

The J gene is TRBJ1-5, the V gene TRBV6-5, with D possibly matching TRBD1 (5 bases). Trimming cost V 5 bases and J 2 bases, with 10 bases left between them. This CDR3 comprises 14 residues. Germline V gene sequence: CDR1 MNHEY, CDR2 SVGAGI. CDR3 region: CASSTGNRNQPQHF. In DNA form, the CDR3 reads TGTGCCAGCAGTACAGGTAATCGCAATCAGCCCCAGCATTTT.

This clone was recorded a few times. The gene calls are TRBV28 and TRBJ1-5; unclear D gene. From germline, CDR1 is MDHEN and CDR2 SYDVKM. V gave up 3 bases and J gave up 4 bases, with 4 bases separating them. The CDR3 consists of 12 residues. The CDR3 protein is CASSFQNQPQHF. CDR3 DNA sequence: TGTGCCAGCAGTTTTCAGAATCAGCCCCAGCATTTT.

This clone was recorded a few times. The CDR3 loop is CASSNDRGNQPQHF. CDR3 bases: TGTGCCAGCAGTAACGACAGGGGCAATCAGCCCCAGCATTTT. The chain has TRBV27 and TRBJ1-5, with 7 bases identical to TRBD1. V dropped 5 bases and J dropped 2; count of bases not matched to a gene: 3. The germline V gene has CDR1 MNHEY and CDR2 SMNVEV (reference sequence). This CDR3 contains 14 residues.

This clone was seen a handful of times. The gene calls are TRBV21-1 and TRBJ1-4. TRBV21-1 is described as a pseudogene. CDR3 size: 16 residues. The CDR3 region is CASSPNSIRFNEKLFF. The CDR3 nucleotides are TGTGCCAGCAGCCCGAACTCAATACGGTTTAATGAAAAACTGTTTTTT.

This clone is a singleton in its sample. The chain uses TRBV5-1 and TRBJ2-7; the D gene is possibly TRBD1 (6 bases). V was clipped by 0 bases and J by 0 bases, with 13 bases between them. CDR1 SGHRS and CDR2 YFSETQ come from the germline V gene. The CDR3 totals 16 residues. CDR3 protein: CASSLGGPVPSYEQYF. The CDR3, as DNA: TGCGCCAGCAGCTTGGGGGGGCCAGTTCCCTCCTACGAGCAGTACTTC.

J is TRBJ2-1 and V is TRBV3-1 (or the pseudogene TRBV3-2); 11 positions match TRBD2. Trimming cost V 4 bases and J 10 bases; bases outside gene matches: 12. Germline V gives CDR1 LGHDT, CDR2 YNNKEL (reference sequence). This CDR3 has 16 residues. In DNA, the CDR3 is TGTGCCAGCAGCCCCTCGTTAGCGGGGGGGCCCGGAGAGCAGTTCTTC. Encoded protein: CASSPSLAGGPGEQFF.

CDR3: CASSLEPPGGMGTDTQYF. In DNA, the CDR3 is TGTGCCAGCAGTTTAGAGCCGCCAGGGGGCATGGGCACAGATACGCAGTATTTT. The rearrangement uses TRBV27 and TRBJ2-3; 8 bases agree with TRBD1. Germline-derived CDR1 and CDR2 are MNHEY and SMNVEV (reference sequence). With V trimmed by 2 bases and J by 1 base, 11 bases remained unmatched. There are 18 residues in the CDR3.

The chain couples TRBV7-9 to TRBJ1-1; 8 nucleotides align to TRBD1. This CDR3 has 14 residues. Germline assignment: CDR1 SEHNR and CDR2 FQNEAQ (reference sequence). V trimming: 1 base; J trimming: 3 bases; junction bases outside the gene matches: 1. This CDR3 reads CASSLGTGYTEAFF. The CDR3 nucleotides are TGTGCCAGCAGCTTAGGGACAGGGTACACTGAAGCTTTCTTT.

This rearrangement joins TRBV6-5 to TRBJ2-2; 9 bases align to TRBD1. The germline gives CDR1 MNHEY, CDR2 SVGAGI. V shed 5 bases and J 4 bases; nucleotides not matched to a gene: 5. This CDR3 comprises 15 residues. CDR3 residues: CASSPQGATTGELFF. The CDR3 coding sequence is TGTGCCAGCAGTCCACAGGGGGCGACCACCGGGGAGCTGTTTTTT.

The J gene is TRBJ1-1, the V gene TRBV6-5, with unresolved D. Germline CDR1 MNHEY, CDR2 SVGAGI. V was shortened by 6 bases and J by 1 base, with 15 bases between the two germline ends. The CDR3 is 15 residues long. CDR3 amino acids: CASRIRTATNTEAFF. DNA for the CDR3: TGTGCCAGCAGAATACGTACAGCCACGAACACTGAAGCTTTCTTT.

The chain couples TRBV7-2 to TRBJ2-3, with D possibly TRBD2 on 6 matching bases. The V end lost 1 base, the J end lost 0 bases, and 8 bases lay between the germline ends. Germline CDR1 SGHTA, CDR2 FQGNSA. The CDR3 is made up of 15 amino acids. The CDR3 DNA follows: TGTGCCAGCAGCTTAGTCCGGGGGAGCACAGATACGCAGTATTTT. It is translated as CASSLVRGSTDTQYF.

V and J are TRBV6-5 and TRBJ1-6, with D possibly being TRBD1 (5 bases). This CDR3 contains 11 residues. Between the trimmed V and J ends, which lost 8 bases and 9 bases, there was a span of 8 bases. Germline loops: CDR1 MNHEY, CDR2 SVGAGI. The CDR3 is CASSGGSPLHF. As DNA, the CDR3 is TGTGCCAGCTCCGGGGGTTCACCCCTCCACTTT.

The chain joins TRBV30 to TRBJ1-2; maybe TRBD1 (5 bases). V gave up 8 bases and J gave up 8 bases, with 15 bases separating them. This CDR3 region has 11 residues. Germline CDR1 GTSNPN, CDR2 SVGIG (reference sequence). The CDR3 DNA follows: TGTGCCCGCCAGGGTTTTCGAGGCTACACCTTC. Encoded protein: CARQGFRGYTF. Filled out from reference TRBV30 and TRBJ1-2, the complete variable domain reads SQTIHQWPATLVQPVGSPLSLECTVEGTSNPNLYWYRQAAGRGLQLLFYSVGIGQISSEVPQNLSASRPQDRQFILSSKKLLLSDSGFYLCARQGFRGYTFGSGTRLTVV.

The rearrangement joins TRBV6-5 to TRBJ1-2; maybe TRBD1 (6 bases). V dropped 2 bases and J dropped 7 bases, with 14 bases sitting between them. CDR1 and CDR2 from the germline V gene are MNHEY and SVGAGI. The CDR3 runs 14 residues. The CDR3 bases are TGTGCCAGCAGTTACGGGACACCGACGGGTGGCTACACCTTC. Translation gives CASSYGTPTGGYTF.

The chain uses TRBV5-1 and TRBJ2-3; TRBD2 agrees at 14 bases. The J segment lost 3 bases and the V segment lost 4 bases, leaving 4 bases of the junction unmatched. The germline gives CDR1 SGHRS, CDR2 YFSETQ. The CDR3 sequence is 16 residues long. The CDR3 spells CASSQGLAGETDTQYF. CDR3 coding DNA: TGCGCCAGCAGCCAGGGACTAGCGGGGGAAACAGATACGCAGTATTTT.

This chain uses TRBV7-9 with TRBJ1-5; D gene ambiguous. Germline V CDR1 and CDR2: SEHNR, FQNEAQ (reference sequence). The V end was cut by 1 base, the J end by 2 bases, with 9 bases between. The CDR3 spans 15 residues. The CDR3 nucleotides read TGTGCCAGCAGCTTAGGGGCGCAGGGCAATCAGCCCCAGCATTTT. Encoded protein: CASSLGAQGNQPQHF. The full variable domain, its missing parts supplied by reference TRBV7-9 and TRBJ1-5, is DTGVSQNPRHKITKRGQNVTFRCDPISEHNRLYWYRQTLGQGPEFLTYFQNEAQLEKSRLLSDRFSAERPKGSFSTLEIQRTEQGDSAMYLCASSLGAQGNQPQHFGDGTRLSIL.

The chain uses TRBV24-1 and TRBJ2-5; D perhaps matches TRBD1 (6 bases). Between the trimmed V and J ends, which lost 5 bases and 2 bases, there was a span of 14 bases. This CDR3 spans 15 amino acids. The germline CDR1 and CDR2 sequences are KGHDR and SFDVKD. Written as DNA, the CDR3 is TGTGCCACCAGTGTTACACAGGGAGAACAAGAGACCCAGTACTTC. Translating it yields CATSVTQGEQETQYF.

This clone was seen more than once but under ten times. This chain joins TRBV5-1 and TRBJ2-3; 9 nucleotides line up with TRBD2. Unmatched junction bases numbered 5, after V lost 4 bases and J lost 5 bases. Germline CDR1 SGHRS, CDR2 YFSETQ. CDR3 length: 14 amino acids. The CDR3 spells CASSPAGGRDTQYF. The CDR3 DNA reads TGCGCCAGCAGCCCAGCGGGGGGTAGAGATACGCAGTATTTT.

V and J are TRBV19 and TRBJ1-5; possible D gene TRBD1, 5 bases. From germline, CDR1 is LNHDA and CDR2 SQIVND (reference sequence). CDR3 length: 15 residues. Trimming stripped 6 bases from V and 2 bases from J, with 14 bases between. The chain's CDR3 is CASSPRVAGNQPQHF. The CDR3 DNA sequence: TGTGCCAGTAGCCCCAGGGTGGCGGGCAATCAGCCCCAGCATTTT.